A selection of T cell receptor beta chains follows, all from one sample in a study of blood T cells in healthy people across ages. TCRdb analysed the 5' RACE reads with MiXCR anew, one entry per CDR3 protein. This table has approximately 730,000 distinct CDR3 sequences, approximately 39% appearing once. The material sequenced was blood. The receptors were gathered from a woman aged 55-70 years in good health. The CDR3 runs from the conserved cysteine through the conserved F or W. D genes are given only for firm matches. Clone size is not always given. Where it is, it says once, few, many or a class for expanded clones.

v_call,clone_size,d_call,j_call,cdr3_nt,cdr3_aa
TRBV5-1,few,.,TRBJ1-2,TGCGCCAGCAGCCAGACAGATCATTACTATGGCTACACCTTC,CASSQTDHYYGYTF
TRBV7-3,few,TRBD2,TRBJ2-3,TGTGCCAGCAGCCCGACTAGCGGGAGAAAGTATTTT,CASSPTSGRKYF
TRBV6-2/TRBV6-3,.,TRBD2,TRBJ2-1,TGTGCCAGCAGTTCGCTTCCGGGACTAGCTCTCTACAATGTGCAGTTCTTC,CASSSLPGLALYNVQFF
TRBV28,.,TRBD1,TRBJ1-4,TGTGCCAGCACGACAGGGGCGAAGGGGGAAAAACTGTTTTTT,CASTTGAKGEKLFF
TRBV29-1,.,.,TRBJ1-1,TGCAGCGACCCTCCATGCAGGGTGGGCACTGAAGCTTTCTTT,CSDPPCRVGTEAFF
TRBV12-3/TRBV12-4,.,TRBD2,TRBJ2-2,TGTGCCAGCAGACTGACTAGCGGGGTTACCGGGGAGCTGTTTTTT,CASRLTSGVTGELFF
TRBV7-2,.,.,TRBJ2-7,TGTGCCAGCACCCTTAGTAGCGGATACGAGCAGTACTTC,CASTLSSGYEQYF
TRBV12-3/TRBV12-4,.,.,TRBJ2-7,TGTGCCAGCAGTGTCGGGACAAACAACGAGCAGTACTTC,CASSVGTNNEQYF
TRBV10-2,.,.,TRBJ1-1,TGCGCCAGCAGTAGGAGGCAGGACACTGAAGCTTTCTTT,CASSRRQDTEAFF
TRBV7-2,.,.,TRBJ1-1,TGTGCCAGCAGCTTAACACATAACACTGAAGCTTTCTTT,CASSLTHNTEAFF
TRBV28,.,.,TRBJ2-5,TGTGCCAGCAGTTTATCAGGCAGGGGTGTAGAGACCCAGTACTTC,CASSLSGRGVETQYF
TRBV29-1,few,TRBD1,TRBJ2-6,TGCAGCGTTGAAGATCGGGACAGGGTTTCCGGGGCCAACGTCCTGACTTTC,CSVEDRDRVSGANVLTF
TRBV15,.,.,TRBJ2-2,TGTGCCACCAGCAGAGATTTAGCAGAAACCGGGGAGCTGTTTTTT,CATSRDLAETGELFF
TRBV19,.,TRBD1,TRBJ1-5,TGTGCCAGTAGTAGCCCGGGACAGGGCAATCAGCCCCAGCATTTT,CASSSPGQGNQPQHF
TRBV7-6,.,.,TRBJ2-3,TGTGCCAGCAGCTTAGTTCCCGACAGAAGCACAGATACGCAGTATTTT,CASSLVPDRSTDTQYF
TRBV12-3/TRBV12-4,.,TRBD2,TRBJ2-1,TGTGCCAGCAGTTTAGTCTTATGGCGGGGGGTCTCTATCAATGAGCAGTTCTTC,CASSLVLWRGVSINEQFF
TRBV20-1,.,.,TRBJ2-7,TGCAGTGCGAGACAGATTTTTAGCTCCTACGAGCAGTACTTC,CSARQIFSSYEQYF
TRBV5-5,few,.,TRBJ1-5,TGTGCCAGCAGCTTGAATGGGGACGGGAGCAATCAGCCCCAGCATTTT,CASSLNGDGSNQPQHF
TRBV29-1,few,TRBD2,TRBJ2-1,TGCAGCGTTGGCGGGGGTGTAGGTGAGCAGTTCTTC,CSVGGGVGEQFF
TRBV27,.,TRBD1,TRBJ2-6,TGTGCCAGCACCCTAAAAGGAACAGGGGGGTCGGGGGCCAACGTCCTGACTTTC,CASTLKGTGGSGANVLTF
TRBV6-2/TRBV6-3,few,.,TRBJ2-7,TGTGCCAGCAGTTACGGGTTTTGGGAGCAGTACTTC,CASSYGFWEQYF
TRBV11-2,.,.,TRBJ2-3,TGTGCCGGCAGCTTAGGTCGGCGAGGTCCCTCCGGGACTTTGGGCACAGATACGCAGTATTTT,CAGSLGRRGPSGTLGTDTQYF
TRBV6-2/TRBV6-3,.,TRBD2,TRBJ2-3,TGTGCCAGCAGTTACCCTAGCGGGGCCACAGATACGCAGTATTTT,CASSYPSGATDTQYF
TRBV20-1,.,TRBD2,TRBJ2-1,TGCAGTTTTAGCGGGGCGGCGGGGAATGAGCAGTTCTTC,CSFSGAAGNEQFF
TRBV7-2,.,TRBD1,TRBJ1-5,TGTGCCAGCAGCTTAGCGTCCGGCGGGACAGGGGATCAGCCCCAGCATTTT,CASSLASGGTGDQPQHF
TRBV28,few,.,TRBJ1-6,TGTGCCAGCAGCCCCCGGGACAATAATTCACCCCTCCACTTT,CASSPRDNNSPLHF
TRBV20-1,few,TRBD2,TRBJ2-3,TGCAGTGCTAGTCCGGGAGGGCCGGGCACAGATACGCAGTATTTT,CSASPGGPGTDTQYF
TRBV4-2,.,TRBD1,TRBJ1-4,TGTGTCAGCAGCACACAGGGGGTTGGTGAAAAACTGTTTTTT,CVSSTQGVGEKLFF
TRBV20-1,few,.,TRBJ1-1,TGCAGTGCTAGGAGGCAGGGAAAGCGTAACACTGAAGCTTTCTTT,CSARRQGKRNTEAFF
TRBV20-1,.,TRBD2,TRBJ2-7,TGCAGTGCTAGTTGGCAAAGACTAGCTCACTACGAGCAGTACTTC,CSASWQRLAHYEQYF
TRBV7-8,many,.,TRBJ1-4,TGTGCCAGCAGCTCCCAGGAAGAAAAACTGTTTTTT,CASSSQEEKLFF
TRBV5-4,few,TRBD1,TRBJ2-1,TGTGCCAGCAGCGGGGGGACAGGGGGCTTCTTGGGCAATGAGCAGTTCTTC,CASSGGTGGFLGNEQFF
TRBV7-3,.,TRBD1,TRBJ1-1,TGTGCCAGCAGCTCAACAGGGGCGAACACTGAAGCTTTCTTT,CASSSTGANTEAFF
TRBV12-3/TRBV12-4,.,.,TRBJ2-5,TGTGCCAGCATTCGAGCCGGGGACCAAGAGACCCAGTACTTC,CASIRAGDQETQYF
TRBV12-3/TRBV12-4,.,TRBD1,TRBJ2-1,TGTGCCAGCAGTATGACAGGGGGGCACAATGAGCAGTTCTTC,CASSMTGGHNEQFF
TRBV7-8,many,.,TRBJ2-3,TGTGCCAGCAGCGCGGACAGTGGTACGCAGTATTTT,CASSADSGTQYF
TRBV5-1,.,TRBD1,TRBJ2-1,TGCGCCAGCAGCGCACAGGGGGCAGGTTACAATGAGCAGTTCTTC,CASSAQGAGYNEQFF
TRBV20-1,.,.,TRBJ2-7,TGCAGTGCTAGAGATCTCGGAAACTCCTACAATGAGCAGTACTTC,CSARDLGNSYNEQYF
TRBV28,few,TRBD2,TRBJ2-3,TGTGCCAGCAGTGGGGCCGGGGCTAGCGGGAGGTTAACGGCAGATACGCAGTATTTT,CASSGAGASGRLTADTQYF
TRBV7-9,many,TRBD1,TRBJ2-7,TGTGCCAGCAGCCTATCCGGGACAGAAGCCTACGAGCAGTACTTC,CASSLSGTEAYEQYF
TRBV29-1,many,.,TRBJ1-2,TGCAGCGTTCGACCGGGACACAAGTCGGGCTACACCTTC,CSVRPGHKSGYTF